Listed below are T cell receptor beta chains from one sample, sequenced in a study of T cells in Graves' hyperthyroidism and ophthalmopathy. TCRdb reanalysed the multiplex PCR reads using MiXCR and keeps one entry per CDR3 protein. The sample has a few hundred thousand distinct CDR3 sequences, roughly 46% seen once. Sequenced input: peripheral blood or thyroid tissue (not recorded which). The receptors come from a woman aged 18-35 years with Graves' hyperthyroidism. Both conserved end residues are part of each CDR3. The D gene is left open where the match is weak. The listing skips clone size in some rows; elsewhere it reads once, few, many or a size class.

length | J | size | V | D | DNA | CDR3
17 | TRBJ2-7 | many | TRBV7-8 | TRBD2 | TGTGCCAGCTACCCCCGCCGGACTAGCGGGAGTTCAGACGAGCAGTACTTC | CASYPRRTSGSSDEQYF
16 | TRBJ2-2 | many | TRBV7-8 | TRBD2 | TGTGCCAGCAGACAGGGACTAGCGGGAAAGACCGGGGAGCTGTTTTTT | CASRQGLAGKTGELFF
12 | TRBJ2-7 | many | TRBV20-1 | NA | TGCAGTGCTAGGGGTTCGTTGGACGAGCAGTACTTC | CSARGSLDEQYF
15 | TRBJ2-7 | NA | TRBV27 | NA | TGTGCCAGCAGTTTATCGTACGGTCCCCAGAACGAGCAGTACTTC | CASSLSYGPQNEQYF
15 | TRBJ1-1 | NA | TRBV20-1 | NA | TGCAGTGCTAGAGATCCGTTTAAGGAGTTCTCTGAAGCTTTCTTT | CSARDPFKEFSEAFF
16 | TRBJ1-2 | few | TRBV18 | NA | TGTGCCAGCTCACCCCCCCCTGGGGCCACTAACTATGGCTACACCTTC | CASSPPPGATNYGYTF
15 | TRBJ1-1 | NA | TRBV30 | TRBD1 | TGTGCCTGGAGTCCACCGGGACAGCTGAACACTGAAGCTTTCTTT | CAWSPPGQLNTEAFF
18 | TRBJ2-2 | NA | TRBV24-1 | NA | TGTGCCACCAGTGATTTGCCTCTTCCGACGGGGGACACCGGGGAGCTGTTTTTT | CATSDLPLPTGDTGELFF
13 | TRBJ2-3 | few | TRBV29-1 | NA | TGCAGCGTCAGTCCCAGGCTCACAGATACGCAGTATTTT | CSVSPRLTDTQYF
16 | TRBJ2-2 | NA | TRBV18 | NA | TGTGCCAGCTCCCCAGCTGGTACTCCGAATACCGGGGAGCTGTTTTTT | CASSPAGTPNTGELFF
18 | TRBJ1-1 | few | TRBV4-1 | TRBD1 | TGCGCCAGCAGCCGAAGGGGACAGGGGGGTGGTATGAACACTGAAGCTTTCTTT | CASSRRGQGGGMNTEAFF
14 | TRBJ1-3 | NA | TRBV18 | NA | TGTGCCAGCTCAAGGCCGAACTCTGGAAACACCATATATTTT | CASSRPNSGNTIYF
13 | TRBJ2-7 | NA | TRBV12-3/TRBV12-4 | NA | TGTGCCAGCAGTTTAGAGGGTGCGCACGAGCAGCACTTC | CASSLEGAHEQHF
15 | TRBJ2-1 | few | TRBV7-6 | TRBD1 | TGTGCCAGCAGCTCCGGACAGGGACCCTACAATGAGCAGTTCTTC | CASSSGQGPYNEQFF
16 | TRBJ2-2 | many | TRBV12-3/TRBV12-4 | TRBD2 | TGTGCCAGCAGTTTCGGACTAGCGGGAGGCACCGGGGAGCTGTTTTTT | CASSFGLAGGTGELFF
11 | TRBJ1-1 | many | TRBV6-6 | TRBD1 | TGTGCCGTCACAGGGGGCACTGAAGCTTTCTTT | CAVTGGTEAFF
16 | TRBJ2-5 | once | TRBV7-3 | TRBD2 | TGTGCCAGCAGCGAGACTAGCGGGAGGGGGTTAGAGACCCAGTACTTC | CASSETSGRGLETQYF
15 | TRBJ2-6 | medium-sized | TRBV15 | NA | TGTGCCACCAGCAGAGTCGACTCTGGGGCCAACGTCCTGACTTTC | CATSRVDSGANVLTF
17 | TRBJ2-1 | NA | TRBV10-3 | NA | TGTGCCATCAGTGAGTCATGGCTAGCAAGAAAATACAATGAGCAGTTCTTC | CAISESWLARKYNEQFF
15 | TRBJ1-5 | many | TRBV16 | NA | TGTGCCAGCAGCCCAGGGGTTTTAACTGGTCAGCCCCAGCATTTT | CASSPGVLTGQPQHF
14 | TRBJ1-4 | many | TRBV12-3/TRBV12-4 | NA | TGTGCCAGCAGTGAAGGGACGGATAATGAAAAACTGTTTTTT | CASSEGTDNEKLFF
13 | TRBJ1-1 | many | TRBV20-1 | NA | TGCAGTGCTAGACGGCAGGGGAACACTGAAGCTTTCTTT | CSARRQGNTEAFF
12 | TRBJ2-7 | NA | TRBV19 | NA | TGTGCCAGTAGGACAGGCCCTGGTGAGCAGTACTTC | CASRTGPGEQYF
13 | TRBJ1-2 | few | TRBV9 | NA | TGTGCCAGCAGCGTGGAGCATAACTATGGCTACACCTTC | CASSVEHNYGYTF
16 | TRBJ1-1 | many | TRBV10-3 | NA | TGTGCCATCAGTTCCAGCGGGGGGCCGTTGAACACTGAAGCTTTCTTT | CAISSSGGPLNTEAFF
16 | TRBJ1-2 | NA | TRBV6-4 | TRBD1 | TGTGCCAGCAGTGATCGAGACAGGGGGGTAGGGTATGGCTACACCTTC | CASSDRDRGVGYGYTF
13 | TRBJ2-7 | many | TRBV27 | TRBD1 | TGTGCCAGCGGGACAGGGGGCCTCTACGAGCAGTACTTC | CASGTGGLYEQYF
15 | TRBJ2-7 | NA | TRBV4-1 | NA | TGCGCCAGCAGCAAAAACCGGGACATTAGTTACGAGCAGTACTTC | CASSKNRDISYEQYF
15 | TRBJ2-2 | once | TRBV7-3 | NA | TGTGCCAGCAGCTTCCTCGGGGCGAACACCGGGGAGCTGTTTTTT | CASSFLGANTGELFF
17 | TRBJ2-2 | few | TRBV5-5 | TRBD2 | TGTGCCAGCAGCTTGGGTCTAGCGGGAGGTCTGACCGGGGAGCTGTTTTTT | CASSLGLAGGLTGELFF
15 | TRBJ1-1 | many | TRBV6-2/TRBV6-3 | NA | TGTGCCAGCAGTTACGGCGGGGGCTCCTCCCGCGAAGCTTTCTTT | CASSYGGGSSREAFF
16 | TRBJ1-1 | NA | TRBV11-3 | NA | TGTGCCAGTAGCTTAGAGGGCGGCAGGGAGAGCGCTGAAGCTTTCTTT | CASSLEGGRESAEAFF
14 | TRBJ1-1 | NA | TRBV7-3 | NA | TGTGCCAGCAGTTTAAAGGGGGTGTACACTGAAGCTTTCTTT | CASSLKGVYTEAFF
11 | TRBJ2-1 | NA | TRBV12-3/TRBV12-4 | NA | TGTGCCAGCAGCCCGTGGGGTGAGCAGTTCTTC | CASSPWGEQFF
12 | TRBJ2-7 | many | TRBV10-3 | NA | TGTGCCATCAGAGGGGAAACCTACGAGCAGTACTTC | CAIRGETYEQYF
15 | TRBJ1-1 | many | TRBV6-2/TRBV6-3 | NA | TGTGCCAGCAGTTCGTTTGGCAGGGGGAACACTGAAGCTTTCTTT | CASSSFGRGNTEAFF
15 | TRBJ2-7 | many | TRBV6-5 | NA | TGTGCCAGCAGTTACTCACAGGCGTATCTCCCCGAGCAGTACTTC | CASSYSQAYLPEQYF
14 | TRBJ1-2 | NA | TRBV14 | NA | TGTGCCAGCAGCCAAACCGGGACGGATTATGGCTACACCTTC | CASSQTGTDYGYTF
12 | TRBJ2-5 | many | TRBV11-2 | NA | TGTGCCAGCAGCTTAGTCGGCGGGGCCCAGTACTTC | CASSLVGGAQYF
13 | TRBJ2-7 | NA | TRBV10-2 | TRBD1 | TGCGCCAGCAGTGAGTCGACAGGGACCGAGCAGTACTTC | CASSESTGTEQYF
14 | TRBJ2-5 | NA | TRBV12-3/TRBV12-4 | NA | TGTGCCACCAACTGGGGAGGCGCCACAGAGACCCAGTACTTC | CATNWGGATETQYF
16 | TRBJ2-2 | many | TRBV7-9 | TRBD1 | TGTGCCAGCAGCCCCGACGGGACAGCCGACACCGGGGAGCTGTTTTTT | CASSPDGTADTGELFF
10 | TRBJ1-2 | once | TRBV12-3/TRBV12-4 | NA | TGTGCCAGCACCCATCGCGGGTACGCCTTC | CASTHRGYAF
15 | TRBJ2-7 | NA | TRBV25-1 | NA | TGTGCCAGCTCCCGATTGAGCGGCGGCTCCTACGAGCAGTACTTC | CASSRLSGGSYEQYF
17 | TRBJ2-5 | many | TRBV24-1 | TRBD2 | TGTGCCACCAGTGCTGGGACTAGCGGGAAAGGGGGAGAGACCCAGTACTTC | CATSAGTSGKGGETQYF
13 | TRBJ2-2 | few | TRBV18 | NA | TGTGCCAGCTCGCCAGCTAGTCCCGGGGAGCTGTTTTTT | CASSPASPGELFF
13 | TRBJ1-4 | many | TRBV7-9 | NA | TGTGCCAGCAGCTTAGGACAGGATGAAAAACTGTTTTTT | CASSLGQDEKLFF
16 | TRBJ2-3 | NA | TRBV20-1 | NA | TGCAGTGCGCAGTTCCTAGGGGTTTTGGGCACAGATACGCAGTATTTT | CSAQFLGVLGTDTQYF
14 | TRBJ1-3 | once | TRBV7-2 | NA | TGTGCCAGCAGCCGACCGCAGGGGGGAAACACCATATATTTT | CASSRPQGGNTIYF
12 | TRBJ2-7 | NA | TRBV6-4 | NA | TGTGCCATCAGTGAGACTCCGGGGGAGCAGTACTTC | CAISETPGEQYF
15 | TRBJ2-7 | NA | TRBV5-1 | TRBD2 | TGCGCCAGCAGCTTGGGCCCTAGCGGGGACAATGAGCAGTACTTC | CASSLGPSGDNEQYF
15 | TRBJ1-5 | many | TRBV6-6 | NA | TGTGCCAGCTCCTCAGCAGGGAAGGGAAATCAGCCCCAGCATTTT | CASSSAGKGNQPQHF
15 | TRBJ2-7 | many | TRBV4-1 | TRBD2 | TGCGCCAGCAGCCCTATGACTAGCGGGAGCTACGAGCAGTACTTC | CASSPMTSGSYEQYF
19 | TRBJ2-2 | once | TRBV25-1 | TRBD2 | TGTGCCAGCTCCCCACCCCTCCGACTAGCCTTAAAGGTCACCGGGGAGCTGTTTTTT | CASSPPLRLALKVTGELFF
18 | TRBJ2-6 | NA | TRBV29-1 | NA | TGCAGCGTTGAAGAGGAGTACGGATCAAGCTCTGGGGCCAACGTCCTGACTTTC | CSVEEEYGSSSGANVLTF
17 | TRBJ2-2 | many | TRBV12-3/TRBV12-4 | NA | TGTGCCAGCAGTTCCATCCGGACCAACGTAGATACCGGGGAGCTGTTTTTT | CASSSIRTNVDTGELFF
14 | TRBJ2-7 | NA | TRBV5-1 | NA | TGCGCCAGCAGCTTGGGACCGGCTGCCTACGAGCAGTACTTC | CASSLGPAAYEQYF
14 | TRBJ1-2 | NA | TRBV10-3 | TRBD1 | TGTGCTATACCCGGGCTCAGGGGGAATTATGGCTACACCTTC | CAIPGLRGNYGYTF
16 | TRBJ2-5 | once | TRBV7-9 | NA | TGTGCCAGCAGCAAGCCGGGAACAGGGAGCAATGAGACCCAGTACTTC | CASSKPGTGSNETQYF
14 | TRBJ2-2 | many | TRBV11-2 | NA | TGTGCCAGCAGCTTAAGTCGATACACCGGGGAGCTGTTTTTT | CASSLSRYTGELFF